This passage covers 5 T cell receptor beta chains from one sample sequenced in a study of B cell selection in AIRE deficiency. Regulatory T cells were sorted as CD4+CD25hiCD127low/negative. Assay: immunoSEQ multiplex PCR; the TCRdb copy retains only in-frame clones and omits some. The sample has tens of thousands of clones; around 93% are singletons. The source material was Tregs sorted from PBMCs. Receptors were obtained from a human donor with AIRE deficiency.

This clone appeared once. The chain couples TRBV12-2 to TRBJ2-5. TRBV12-2 is termed a pseudogene. This CDR3 is 14 amino acids long. This CDR3 reads CASRLGVSIKTQYF. In DNA, the CDR3 is TGTGCAAGTCGCTTAGGGGTATCAATAAAGACCCAGTACTTC.

The chain combines TRBV9 with TRBJ2-7, with D perhaps TRBD2 (5 bases). In germline, CDR1 is SGDLS, CDR2 YYNGEE. V shed 2 bases and J shed 5 bases, with 11 bases lying between them. CDR3 size: 13 residues. The CDR3 is CASSVGVTDEQYF. For the CDR3, the DNA is TGTGCCAGCAGCGTGGGAGTAACCGACGAGCAGTACTTC.

J is TRBJ1-2 and V is TRBV7-8; 7 nucleotides match TRBD1. V trimming: 2 bases; J trimming: 8 bases; junction bases outside the gene matches: 2. The CDR3 contains 12 residues. Per the germline V gene, CDR1 is SGHVS and CDR2 is FQNEAQ. The CDR3 loop reads CASSLHRGGYTF. As DNA, the CDR3 is TGTGCCAGCAGCTTACACAGGGGCGGCTACACCTTC.

The chain links TRBV6-4 to TRBJ2-1, with D possibly TRBD2 on 6 matching bases. The V end was cut by 5 bases, the J end by 8 bases, with 22 bases between. The CDR3 is 16 residues long. Germline V gene data show CDR1 as MRHNA and CDR2 as SNTAGT. The CDR3 region has the DNA TGTGCCAGCAGTCGGACCCCAGGAGGGGTGTTTCATGAGCAGTTCTTC. Residues: CASSRTPGGVFHEQFF.

This chain connects TRBV4-2 to TRBJ2-3; D is uncertain. Trimming cost V 1 base and J 5 bases, with 16 bases left between them. The CDR3 contains 16 residues. CDR1 is LGHNA, CDR2 YNFKEQ, per germline. This CDR3 reads CASSQGGVRSRDTQYF. CDR3 coding DNA: TGTGCCAGCAGCCAAGGAGGAGTCCGCTCAAGAGATACGCAGTATTTT.